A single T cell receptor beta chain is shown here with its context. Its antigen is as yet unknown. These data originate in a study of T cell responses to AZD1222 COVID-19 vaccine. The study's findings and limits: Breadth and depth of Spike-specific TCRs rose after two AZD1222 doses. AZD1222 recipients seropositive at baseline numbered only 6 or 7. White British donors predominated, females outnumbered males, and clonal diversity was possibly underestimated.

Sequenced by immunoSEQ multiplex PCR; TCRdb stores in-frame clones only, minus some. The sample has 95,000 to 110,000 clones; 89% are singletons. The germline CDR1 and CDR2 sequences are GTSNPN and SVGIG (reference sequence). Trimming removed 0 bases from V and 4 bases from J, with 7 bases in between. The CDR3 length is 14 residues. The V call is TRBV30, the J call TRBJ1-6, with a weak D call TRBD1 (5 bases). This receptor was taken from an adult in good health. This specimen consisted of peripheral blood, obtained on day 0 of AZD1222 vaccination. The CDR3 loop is CAWSVWGYNSPLHF. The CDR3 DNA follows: TGTGCCTGGAGTGTATGGGGGTATAATTCACCCCTCCACTTT.